This T cell receptor beta chain originates from a study of metastatic and nonmetastatic thyroid tumors. Looking at the study overall: From malignant and benign thyroid patients, repertoires in blood and in tumor or nodule tissue were compared.

Deletions cut 3 bases from V and 7 bases from J, with 24 bases between. From germline, CDR1 is GTSNPN and CDR2 SVGIG (reference sequence). The CDR3 loop spans 16 amino acids. Prior to thyroid surgery, none of the patients had received any treatment. TCRdb re-analyzed the PCR reads through MiXCR. The sample lists under 20,000 clones; about a quarter were seen once. The receptor's source is a female donor with papillary thyroid cancer or a benign thyroid nodule (not recorded which). Some clones in this sample may be carry-over from other donors' samples. The source material was blood. V usage is TRBV30 and J usage is TRBJ1-1; TRBD1 is a possible D gene (6 bases). CDR3 region: CAWSYSGGGRPDEAFF. DNA of the CDR3: TGTGCCTGGAGCTATTCTGGGGGGGGCAGACCAGATGAAGCTTTCTTT.